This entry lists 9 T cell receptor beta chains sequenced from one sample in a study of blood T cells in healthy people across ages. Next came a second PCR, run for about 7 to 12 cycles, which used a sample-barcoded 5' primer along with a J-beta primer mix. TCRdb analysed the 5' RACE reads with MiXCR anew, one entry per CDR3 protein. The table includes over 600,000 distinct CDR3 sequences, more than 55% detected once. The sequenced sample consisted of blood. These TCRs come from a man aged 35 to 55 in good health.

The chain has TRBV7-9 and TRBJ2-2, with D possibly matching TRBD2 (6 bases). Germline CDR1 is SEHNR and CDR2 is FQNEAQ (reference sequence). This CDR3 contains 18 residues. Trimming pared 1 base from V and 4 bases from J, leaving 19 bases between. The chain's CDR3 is CASSLVSGAPIPTGELFF. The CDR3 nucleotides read TGTGCCAGCAGCTTAGTATCGGGAGCTCCCATTCCCACCGGGGAGCTGTTTTTT.

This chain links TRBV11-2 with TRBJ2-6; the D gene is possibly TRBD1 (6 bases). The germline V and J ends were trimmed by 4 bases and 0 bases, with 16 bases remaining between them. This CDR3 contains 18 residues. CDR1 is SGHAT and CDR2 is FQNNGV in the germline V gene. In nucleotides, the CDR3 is TGTGCCAGCAGCTCCCGGATGGGACACCGCTCTGGGGCCAACGTCCTGACTTTC. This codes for CASSSRMGHRSGANVLTF.

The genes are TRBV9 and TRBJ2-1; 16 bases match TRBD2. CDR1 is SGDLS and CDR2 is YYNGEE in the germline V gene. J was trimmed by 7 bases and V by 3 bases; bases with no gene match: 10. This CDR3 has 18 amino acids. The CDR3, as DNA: TGTGCCAGCAGCGCCCGCGGGACTAGCGGGAGGGCCCCGAATGAGCAGTTCTTC. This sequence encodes CASSARGTSGRAPNEQFF.

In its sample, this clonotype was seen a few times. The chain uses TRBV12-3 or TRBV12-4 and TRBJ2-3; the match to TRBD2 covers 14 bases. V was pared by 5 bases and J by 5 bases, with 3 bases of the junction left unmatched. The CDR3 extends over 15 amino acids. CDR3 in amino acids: CASSPTSGGEDTQYF. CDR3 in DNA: TGTGCCAGCAGTCCGACTAGCGGGGGGGAAGATACGCAGTATTTT.

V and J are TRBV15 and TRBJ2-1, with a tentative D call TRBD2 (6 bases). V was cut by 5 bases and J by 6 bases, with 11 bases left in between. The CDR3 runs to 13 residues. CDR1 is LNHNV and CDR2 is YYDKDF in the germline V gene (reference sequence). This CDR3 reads CATSAGLSNEQFF. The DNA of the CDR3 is TGTGCCACCAGCGCGGGACTTTCCAATGAGCAGTTCTTC.

The CDR3 DNA is TGTGCCAGCAGCTCGCGAGCCGGGACAGCTGGCAATGAGCAGTTCTTC. Encoded protein: CASSSRAGTAGNEQFF. The chain is built from TRBV11-1 and TRBJ2-1, with TRBD1 matching over 7 bases. V shed 4 bases, J shed 6 bases, and the junction held 12 bases outside the gene matches. Germline assignment: CDR1 SGHAT and CDR2 FQDESV (reference sequence). This CDR3 comprises 16 residues.

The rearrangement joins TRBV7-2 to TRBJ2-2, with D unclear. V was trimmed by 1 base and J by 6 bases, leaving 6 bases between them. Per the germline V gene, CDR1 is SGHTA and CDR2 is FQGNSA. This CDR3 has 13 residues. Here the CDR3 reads CASSLEIPGELFF. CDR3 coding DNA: TGTGCCAGCAGCTTAGAGATCCCCGGGGAGCTGTTTTTT.

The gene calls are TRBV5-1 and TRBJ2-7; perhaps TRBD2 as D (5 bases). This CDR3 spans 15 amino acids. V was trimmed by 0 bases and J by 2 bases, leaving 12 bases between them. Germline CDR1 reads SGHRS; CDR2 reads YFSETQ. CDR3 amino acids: CASSLGTGSTYEQYF. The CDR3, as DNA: TGCGCCAGCAGCTTGGGGACGGGAAGTACCTACGAGCAGTACTTC.

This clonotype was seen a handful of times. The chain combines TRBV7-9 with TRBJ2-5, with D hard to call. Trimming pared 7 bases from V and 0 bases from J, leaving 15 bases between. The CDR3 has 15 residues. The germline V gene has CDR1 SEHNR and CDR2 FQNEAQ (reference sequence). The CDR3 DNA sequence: TGTGCCAGCACCTTTGTCCCTACAGACCAAGAGACCCAGTACTTC. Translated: CASTFVPTDQETQYF.